Listed here are 28 T cell receptor beta chains from one sample, sequenced in a study of cytomegalovirus exposure and HLA in healthy donors. PCR involved 60 Vbeta and 13 Jbeta primers. Here immunoSEQ multiplex PCR was the method, and the copy in TCRdb shows in-frame clones only, minus some. This table has 150,000 to 200,000 clones, about 83% appearing once. Sequenced material: PBMCs. These receptors all stem from a woman aged 25-40 years in good health and CMV-seropositive.

The chain links TRBV6-6 to TRBJ1-5; possible D gene TRBD1, 5 bases. CDR1 is MNHNY and CDR2 is SVGAGI in the germline V gene (reference sequence). V was trimmed by 7 bases and J by 5 bases, leaving 12 bases between them. This CDR3 spans 13 amino acids. CDR3 region: CASTDSLDQPQHF. The CDR3 bases are TGTGCCAGCACCGACAGCCTAGATCAGCCCCAGCATTTT.

This clone appeared a few times. The chain is built from TRBV6-5 and TRBJ1-1; 7 nucleotides align to TRBD1. This CDR3 contains 14 residues. Germline CDR1 reads MNHEY; CDR2 reads SVGAGI. V was pared by 5 bases and J by 3 bases, with 6 bases of the junction left unmatched. This CDR3 is CASSRQGLDTEAFF. CDR3 DNA sequence: TGTGCCAGCAGTCGACAGGGTTTGGACACTGAAGCTTTCTTT.

This clone was detected once. The chain combines TRBV6-5 with TRBJ2-5; D unresolved. The J call may be faulty, since TRBJ2-7 better matches the DNA end. Germline values: CDR1 MNHEY, CDR2 SVGAGI. The length of the CDR3 is 14 residues. The CDR3 DNA sequence: TGTGCCAGCAGTTACAGTCTAGGTGATTACGAGCAGTACTTC. It encodes CASSYSLGDYEQYF.

The chain joins TRBV27 to TRBJ2-2; perhaps TRBD2 as D (6 bases). V lost 5 bases to trimming and J lost 1 base, with 11 bases between them. CDR3 length: 15 residues. Germline loops: CDR1 MNHEY, CDR2 SMNVEV (reference sequence). Here the CDR3 reads CASSQGLRNTGELFF. DNA of the CDR3: TGTGCCAGCAGTCAGGGACTCAGGAACACCGGGGAGCTGTTTTTT.

The V call is TRBV11-2, the J call TRBJ2-5, with 10 nucleotides matching TRBD2. CDR3 length: 14 amino acids. Trimming took 5 bases from V and 1 from J; bases not matched to a gene: 1. CDR1 and CDR2 from the germline V gene are SGHAT and FQNNGV. CDR3 region: CASSRTSGQETQYF. In DNA form, the CDR3 reads TGTGCCAGCAGCCGGACTAGCGGCCAAGAGACCCAGTACTTC.

Concerning this clone itself: One end of the junction is discordant with germline, which a read error may explain. This chain uses TRBV5-1 with TRBJ1-1; 10 bases line up with TRBD1. The CDR3 runs 13 residues. The V gene's germline CDR1 is SGHRS and CDR2 YFSETQ. The CDR3 DNA reads TGCGTCAGCACCAGACAGGGGGCCACTGAAGCTTTCTTT. Amino acid sequence: CVSTRQGATEAFF.

The J gene is TRBJ1-1, the V gene TRBV9, with D possibly TRBD1 on 5 matching bases. Germline V gives CDR1 SGDLS, CDR2 YYNGEE. The V end lost 3 bases, the J end lost 1 base, and 7 bases lay between the germline ends. The CDR3 sequence is 13 residues long. CDR3 DNA sequence: TGTGCCAGCAGCGCCGACAGGAACACTGAAGCTTTCTTT. This sequence encodes CASSADRNTEAFF.

The rearrangement uses TRBV27 and TRBJ2-7; D might be TRBD2 (5 bases). The germline CDR1 and CDR2 sequences are MNHEY and SMNVEV (reference sequence). V lost 5 bases to trimming and J lost 2 bases, with 19 bases between them. This CDR3 comprises 16 residues. The CDR3 DNA follows: TGTGCCAGCAGTACCCTAACCGCGGACTTCCCCTACGAGCAGTACTTC. This encodes CASSTLTADFPYEQYF.

This clone was seen a handful of times. The CDR3 DNA is TGCGCCAGCAGCCCAGGGAGCGGGTGGAACTATGGCTACACCTTC. The encoded protein is CASSPGSGWNYGYTF. The chain has TRBV4-3 and TRBJ1-2, with D perhaps matching TRBD1 (5 bases). The V end was cut by 4 bases, the J end by 2 bases, with 14 bases between. The CDR3 contains 15 residues. Germline CDR1 is LGHNA and CDR2 is YSLEER.

The chain joins TRBV7-2 to TRBJ2-7; no clear D. V shed 3 bases and J shed 4 bases, with 4 bases lying between them. Germline V gives CDR1 SGHTA, CDR2 FQGNSA. This CDR3 is built from 11 residues. The CDR3 sequence: CASSFSYEQYF. For the CDR3, the DNA is TGTGCCAGCAGCTTCAGTTACGAGCAGTACTTC.

The CDR3 reads CACREGTPHGYTF. The DNA of the CDR3 is TGTGCCTGTAGGGAGGGAACTCCTCATGGCTACACCTTC. The V and J genes are TRBV28 and TRBJ1-2, with D unresolved. Germline values: CDR1 MDHEN, CDR2 SYDVKM. The CDR3 runs 13 residues. Between the trimmed V and J ends, which lost 11 bases and 6 bases, there was a span of 19 bases.

V and J are TRBV14 and TRBJ2-1, with D perhaps matching TRBD1 (6 bases). The CDR3 is 16 residues long. Per the germline V gene, CDR1 is SGHDN and CDR2 is FVKESK. Deletions cut 3 bases from V and 4 bases from J, with 16 bases between. This CDR3 is CASSQGLGQLYNEQFF. CDR3 nucleotides: TGTGCCAGCAGCCAGGGTTTAGGACAGTTGTACAATGAGCAGTTCTTC.

The J gene is TRBJ2-2, the V gene TRBV9, with D perhaps matching TRBD1 (6 bases). The CDR3 is 15 residues long. Germline V gives CDR1 SGDLS, CDR2 YYNGEE. Trimming pared 4 bases from V and 10 bases from J, leaving 20 bases between. CDR3 DNA sequence: TGTGCCAGCAGCCCACCAGGGGCCGAACTACAGGAGCTGTTTTTT. This codes for CASSPPGAELQELFF.

This rearrangement joins TRBV5-4 to TRBJ2-7; 8 bases fit TRBD2. The CDR3 extends over 17 amino acids. The ends lost 2 bases at V and 2 bases at J; junction bases unmatched: 12. Per germline, CDR1 SGHNT and CDR2 YYREEE (reference sequence). The CDR3 here is CASSFAPGGERPYEQYF. As DNA, the CDR3 is TGTGCCAGCAGCTTCGCTCCCGGGGGGGAGAGACCCTACGAGCAGTACTTC.

The chain joins TRBV10-3 to TRBJ2-1, with D possibly being TRBD1 (5 bases). The CDR3 runs to 13 residues. Germline V gene data show CDR1 as ENHRY and CDR2 as SYGVKD. With 8 bases removed from V and 3 bases from J, the gap between germline ends came to 11 bases. For the CDR3, the DNA is TGTGCCATCGGATCGACAGACTACAATGAGCAGTTCTTC. It codes for CAIGSTDYNEQFF.

The rearrangement links TRBV7-2 to TRBJ2-1; 8 nucleotides align to TRBD2. Trimming removed 0 bases from V and 2 bases from J; junction bases left unmatched: 0. Germline CDR1 is SGHTA and CDR2 is FQGNSA. This CDR3 has 15 amino acids. CDR3 region: CASSLASGTYNEQFF. The CDR3 bases are TGTGCCAGCAGCTTAGCTAGCGGGACCTACAATGAGCAGTTCTTC.

The chain employs TRBV11-3 and TRBJ2-3; 12 bases line up with TRBD2. This CDR3 comprises 17 residues. The trim removed 1 base at V and 4 bases at J, leaving 6 bases unmatched. In germline, CDR1 is SGHNT, CDR2 YENEEA. CDR3 amino acids: CASSLATSGSTSDTQYF. The CDR3 DNA sequence: TGTGCCAGCAGCTTAGCGACTAGCGGGAGTACATCAGATACGCAGTATTTT.

CDR3 region: CAISEGSGYTF. The CDR3 DNA follows: TGTGCCATATCCGAGGGAAGCGGCTACACCTTC. This chain uses TRBV10-3 with TRBJ1-2; no clear D. Trimming removed 9 bases from V and 8 bases from J, with 13 bases in between. The CDR3 totals 11 residues. Germline values: CDR1 ENHRY, CDR2 SYGVKD.

In its sample, this clone was seen once. This rearrangement joins TRBV2 to TRBJ1-2; D not certain. Deletions cut 6 bases from V and 4 bases from J, with 15 bases between. The CDR3 is 14 residues long. CDR1 is SNHLY, CDR2 FYNNEI, per germline. CDR3 in amino acids: CASSLEEDVYGYTF. The DNA for the CDR3 is TGTGCCAGCAGCCTCGAGGAGGATGTCTATGGCTACACCTTC.

The rearrangement uses TRBV5-1 and TRBJ2-4; 9 positions agree with TRBD1. From germline, CDR1 is SGHRS and CDR2 YFSETQ. V lost 5 bases to trimming and J lost 6 bases; unmatched junction nucleotides: 12. The CDR3 is 16 amino acids. The CDR3 loop reads CASSPATGGAGNIQYF. In DNA form, the CDR3 reads TGCGCCAGCAGTCCCGCCACAGGGGGCGCGGGAAACATTCAGTACTTC.

This chain uses TRBV10-3 with TRBJ2-3, with 9 bases aligning to TRBD2. This CDR3 has 17 residues. From germline, CDR1 is ENHRY and CDR2 SYGVKD. Losses at the gene ends were 2 bases for V and 2 bases for J; bases not matched to a gene: 8. The CDR3 nucleotides are TGTGCCATCAGTGAGGGGGCTAGCGGGGATAACACAGATACGCAGTATTTT. Translated, it gives CAISEGASGDNTDTQYF.

The rearrangement uses TRBV6-1 and TRBJ1-5; 8 bases fit TRBD1. The V segment lost 7 bases and the J segment 3 bases; nucleotides outside the gene matches: 8. The CDR3 runs 15 residues. The germline V gene has CDR1 MNHNS and CDR2 SASEGT. The CDR3 is CASKQGDSFNQPQHF. The CDR3 coding sequence is TGTGCCAGCAAACAGGGGGACAGCTTCAATCAGCCCCAGCATTTT.

The chain employs TRBV28 and TRBJ2-7, with TRBD1 identical over 9 bases. CDR1 is MDHEN and CDR2 is SYDVKM in the germline V gene. The V and J ends lost 5 bases and 0 bases, in that order; junction bases with no gene match: 5. The CDR3 is made up of 15 amino acids. The CDR3 is CASSPGTGSSYEQYF. The CDR3 bases are TGTGCCAGCAGTCCAGGGACAGGGAGCTCCTACGAGCAGTACTTC.

The chain has TRBV27 and TRBJ2-1, with D perhaps TRBD2 (6 bases). Trimming shortened V by 5 bases and J by 10 bases, and 21 bases separated the two germline ends. The CDR3 has 15 amino acids. Germline loops: CDR1 MNHEY, CDR2 SMNVEV (reference sequence). This CDR3 is CASSLVGGSRREQFF. Written as DNA, the CDR3 is TGTGCCAGCAGTCTGGTGGGGGGATCTAGGAGGGAGCAGTTCTTC.

The V call is TRBV7-2, the J call TRBJ1-5; D unclear. Trimming shortened V by 4 bases and J by 5 bases, and 12 bases separated the two germline ends. This CDR3 is 14 amino acids long. Germline loops: CDR1 SGHTA, CDR2 FQGNSA. The CDR3 nucleotides read TGTGCCAGCAGCTGGCGGTCCGGAGATCAGCCCCAGCATTTT. Residues: CASSWRSGDQPQHF.

The chain is built from TRBV28 and TRBJ2-7; 9 positions match TRBD1. Per the germline V gene, CDR1 is MDHEN and CDR2 is SYDVKM. The CDR3 sequence is 15 residues long. V trimming: 7 bases; J trimming: 0 bases; junction bases outside the gene matches: 7. The CDR3 DNA follows: TGTGCCAGCACCCACCGGGACAGGGCCTCCTACGAGCAGTACTTC. Residues: CASTHRDRASYEQYF.

The CDR3, as DNA: TGCGCCAGCAGCCAAGGGTCAGCGGGAGGGTCTGGGGAGACCCAGTACTTC. As protein: CASSQGSAGGSGETQYF. This chain links TRBV4-1 with TRBJ2-5, with 10 bases that match TRBD2. The trim removed 1 base at V and 5 bases at J, leaving 10 bases unmatched. The CDR3 runs to 17 residues. The germline CDR1 and CDR2 sequences are MGHRA and YSYEKL.

V and J are TRBV2 and TRBJ1-5; maybe TRBD1 (6 bases). The CDR3 runs to 15 residues. The V gene's germline CDR1 is SNHLY and CDR2 FYNNEI. Trimming pared 6 bases from V and 3 bases from J, leaving 15 bases between. The CDR3 DNA is TGTGCCAGCAGCGTGACAGGAGTACTCAATCAGCCCCAGCATTTT. Its translation: CASSVTGVLNQPQHF.